Listed below are T cell receptor beta chains from one sample, sequenced in a study of T cell responses to AZD1222 COVID-19 vaccine. Profiling relied on immunoSEQ multiplex PCR, and the TCRdb table lists in-frame clones only, not all of them. The sample holds under 150,000 clones, 70% to 90% seen once. The input for sequencing was peripheral blood, taken on day 0 of AZD1222 vaccination. These receptors all stem from an adult in good health. Both conserved end residues are part of each CDR3. D genes are given only for firm matches. Where a row states a size, it is once, few, many or the class of an expanded clone; other rows omit it.

NA | once | TRBJ2-7 | TRBV21-1 | CASSRQSVYCPLEQYF | TGTGCCAGCAGCCGCCAGTCGGTCTATTGCCCTCTGGAGCAGTACTTC
NA | once | TRBJ2-7 | TRBV7-9 | CASSVGGRLQGEQYF | TGTGCCAGCAGCGTAGGGGGAAGGCTTCAAGGGGAGCAGTACTTC
NA | once | TRBJ1-2 | TRBV5-4 | CASSLDHGVLGGYTF | TGTGCCAGCAGCTTAGATCATGGGGTTTTGGGTGGCTACACCTTC
TRBD2 | NA | TRBJ2-3 | TRBV3-1/TRBV3-2 | CASSQDPSGGADSDTQYF | TGTGCCAGCAGCCAAGATCCGAGCGGGGGGGCCGATTCAGATACGCAGTATTTT
NA | NA | TRBJ1-4 | TRBV5-1 | CASSERPATNEKLFF | TGCGCCAGCAGCGAGAGGCCTGCAACTAATGAAAAACTGTTTTTT
NA | NA | TRBJ2-2 | TRBV12-2 | CASRFGQKNTGELFF | TGTGCAAGTCGCTTCGGACAGAAAAACACCGGGGAGCTGTTTTTT
NA | few | TRBJ1-6 | TRBV6-5 | CASSYGPISPLHF | TGTGCCAGCAGTTACGGCCCAATTTCACCCCTCCACTTT
NA | NA | TRBJ1-3 | TRBV5-5 | CASSLVTIAGNTIYF | TGTGCCAGCAGCTTGGTAACTATAGCCGGAAACACCATATATTTT
NA | NA | TRBJ2-7 | TRBV29-1 | CSVTVSYEQYF | TGCAGCGTTACCGTCTCCTACGAGCAGTACTTC
NA | NA | TRBJ2-7 | TRBV18 | CASSLSTGGGSYEQYF | TGTGCCAGCTCACTCAGTACAGGGGGGGGCTCCTACGAGCAGTACTTC
TRBD1 | NA | TRBJ2-7 | TRBV6-5 | CASSPGTGGDEQYF | TGTGCCAGCAGCCCCGGGACAGGAGGGGACGAGCAGTACTTC
TRBD2 | NA | TRBJ2-7 | TRBV7-2 | CASRPSGTSGGSSYEQYF | TGTGCCAGCAGACCATCCGGGACTAGCGGGGGAAGCTCCTACGAGCAGTACTTC
NA | NA | TRBJ1-5 | TRBV27 | CASSTVTGGLGNQPQHF | TGTGCCAGCAGTACCGTAACCGGGGGTCTAGGCAATCAGCCCCAGCATTTT
NA | NA | TRBJ1-6 | TRBV7-2 | CASSLGGRGSSPLHF | TGTGCCAGCAGCTTAGGAGGTAGGGGAAGTTCACCCCTCCACTTT
NA | NA | TRBJ2-1 | TRBV11-1 | CASSFLDTQGNEQFF | TGTGCCAGCAGCTTCCTGGACACCCAAGGGAATGAGCAGTTCTTC
NA | NA | TRBJ2-2 | TRBV9 | CASSTRDTGELFF | TGTGCCAGCAGCACGAGGGACACCGGGGAGCTGTTTTTT
TRBD1 | NA | TRBJ1-3 | TRBV7-2 | CASSLEGTARRRNTIYF | TGTGCCAGCAGCTTAGAGGGGACAGCCCGCCGGCGAAACACCATATATTTT
NA | NA | TRBJ2-7 | TRBV5-6 | CASSLRSYEQYF | TGTGCCAGCAGCTTGAGAAGTTACGAGCAGTACTTC
TRBD1 | NA | TRBJ2-1 | TRBV18 | CASVTGQGGINEQFF | TGTGCCAGCGTCACGGGACAGGGGGGGATCAATGAGCAGTTCTTC
NA | NA | TRBJ2-1 | TRBV24-1 | CATSGGNEQFF | TGTGCCACCAGTGGGGGGAATGAGCAGTTCTTC
NA | NA | TRBJ2-2 | TRBV6-6 | CASQDVRDAGELFF | TGTGCCAGTCAGGACGTCCGTGACGCCGGGGAGCTGTTTTTT
NA | NA | TRBJ2-1 | TRBV5-1 | CASSLASGSYNEQFF | TGCGCCAGCAGCTTGGCCTCAGGCTCCTACAATGAGCAGTTCTTC
NA | once | TRBJ2-1 | TRBV5-4 | CASSLTESYNEQFF | TGTGCCAGCAGCTTGACGGAGTCCTACAATGAGCAGTTCTTC
TRBD2 | NA | TRBJ2-3 | TRBV5-1 | CASSFSLAGTDTQYF | TGCGCCAGCAGCTTTTCTCTAGCGGGCACAGATACGCAGTATTTT
NA | NA | TRBJ1-6 | TRBV20-1 | CSAVRESPLHF | TGCAGTGCTGTCAGGGAATCACCCCTCCACTTT
TRBD1 | NA | TRBJ1-1 | TRBV19 | CASSRSGTGGNTEAFF | TGTGCCAGTAGTAGATCCGGGACAGGCGGGAACACTGAAGCTTTCTTT
NA | NA | TRBJ1-1 | TRBV9 | CASSASGGIDTEAFF | TGTGCCAGCAGCGCTTCGGGCGGGATTGACACTGAAGCTTTCTTT
TRBD1 | few | TRBJ1-2 | TRBV12-3/TRBV12-4 | CASTPTGGGGTF | TGTGCCAGCACCCCGACAGGGGGAGGGGGCACCTTC
NA | NA | TRBJ1-6 | TRBV3-1/TRBV3-2 | CASSPQGRGNSPLHF | TGTGCCAGCAGCCCACAGGGTCGAGGGAATTCACCCCTCCACTTT
NA | few | TRBJ2-7 | TRBV18 | CASSPGANRWISYEQYF | TGTGCCAGCTCACCAGGGGCAAACCGCTGGATATCGTACGAGCAGTACTTC
NA | NA | TRBJ2-7 | TRBV28 | CASNIPTDSYEQYF | TGTGCCAGCAACATACCTACAGACAGCTACGAGCAGTACTTC
NA | NA | TRBJ2-7 | TRBV7-3 | CASSSQGGYEQYF | TGTGCCAGCAGCTCACAGGGTGGCTACGAGCAGTACTTC
NA | NA | TRBJ2-5 | TRBV3-1/TRBV3-2 | CASSPSTVMQETQYF | TGTGCCAGCAGCCCCTCCACGGTAATGCAAGAGACCCAGTACTTC
NA | few | TRBJ2-5 | TRBV5-4 | CASSLEETQYF | TGTGCCAGCAGCTTAGAAGAGACCCAGTACTTC
NA | few | TRBJ1-1 | TRBV3-1/TRBV3-2 | CASSQEFGRTEAFF | TGTGCCAGCAGCCAAGAGTTTGGGCGCACTGAAGCTTTCTTT
NA | NA | TRBJ1-5 | TRBV15 | CATSREVNRAGQPQHF | TGTGCCACCAGCAGAGAGGTTAATCGGGCTGGGCAGCCCCAGCATTTT
NA | NA | TRBJ1-4 | TRBV9 | CASSPDSTEKLFF | TGTGCCAGCAGCCCAGATTCTACTGAAAAACTGTTTTTT
NA | NA | TRBJ1-4 | TRBV2 | CASSASWATNEKLFF | TGTGCCAGCAGTGCCTCCTGGGCAACTAATGAAAAACTGTTTTTT
TRBD2 | NA | TRBJ2-6 | TRBV4-1 | CASSQASSGGAAGANVLTF | TGCGCCAGCAGCCAAGCCTCTAGCGGGGGGGCAGCTGGGGCCAACGTCCTGACTTTC
NA | NA | TRBJ1-2 | TRBV5-1 | CASSLGPGGDYGYTF | TGCGCCAGCAGCTTGGGGCCGGGAGGGGACTATGGCTACACCTTC
NA | NA | TRBJ2-5 | TRBV12-3/TRBV12-4 | CASRNREETQYF | TGTGCCAGCAGAAACAGGGAAGAGACCCAGTACTTC
NA | NA | TRBJ1-1 | TRBV18 | CASSPMDSGLDTEAFF | TGTGCCAGCTCACCGATGGACTCTGGCCTCGACACTGAAGCTTTCTTT
TRBD2 | few | TRBJ2-1 | TRBV5-1 | CASSQLAVSSYNEQFF | TGCGCCAGCAGCCAGCTAGCGGTGAGCTCCTACAATGAGCAGTTCTTC
TRBD2 | NA | TRBJ2-1 | TRBV7-6 | CASSPLGASGGNEQFF | TGTGCCAGCAGCCCCCTCGGGGCTAGCGGGGGCAATGAGCAGTTCTTC
NA | once | TRBJ1-6 | TRBV18 | CASSPPSTGSPLHF | TGTGCCAGCTCACCACCATCCACTGGTTCACCCCTCCACTTT
NA | NA | TRBJ1-3 | TRBV14 | CASSPGAFSGNTIYF | TGTGCCAGCAGCCCAGGGGCCTTCTCTGGAAACACCATATATTTT
TRBD1 | NA | TRBJ1-6 | TRBV4-3 | CASSQLQGEGSPLHF | TGCGCCAGCAGCCAACTTCAGGGGGAAGGTTCACCCCTCCACTTT
TRBD2 | NA | TRBJ2-1 | TRBV6-5 | CASSYPGGPQFF | TGTGCCAGCAGTTACCCGGGGGGGCCCCAGTTCTTC
TRBD2 | once | TRBJ2-5 | TRBV4-3 | CASSRDAGGQETQYF | TGCGCCAGCAGCCGGGACGCGGGGGGCCAGGAGACCCAGTACTTC
NA | NA | TRBJ1-2 | TRBV14 | CASSQDHRFYGYTF | TGTGCCAGCAGCCAAGATCACCGCTTCTATGGCTACACCTTC
NA | once | TRBJ2-5 | TRBV18 | CASSPVAVQETQYF | TGTGCCAGCTCACCAGTAGCGGTTCAAGAGACCCAGTACTTC
NA | NA | TRBJ1-1 | TRBV4-3 | CASSQDWNTEAFF | TGCGCCAGCAGCCAAGATTGGAACACTGAAGCTTTCTTT